This TCR beta chain was identified in a study of shared T cell receptors in the human thymus. Libraries were prepared by immunoSEQ multiplex PCR; TCRdb keeps only in-frame clonotypes and omits some of them. Here the sample spans some 700,000 clones, approximately 85% being singletons. V dropped 0 bases and J dropped 4; count of bases not matched to a gene: 12. Germline V gives CDR1 SGDLS, CDR2 YYNGEE. The CDR3 has 17 amino acids. These sequences were also reported in another study, on human thymus T cells. That work adds: Thymus was obtained from resections taken during corrective heart surgery. The authors found apparently biased V and J gene usage in thymic and blood repertoires. Overlap was high between thymic repertoires from unrelated individuals, as reported in related research.

The rearrangement uses TRBV9 and TRBJ1-2; the match to TRBD1 covers 7 bases. Sequenced material: thymocytes. The TCR originated in a girl less than two years old with a congenital heart defect. The CDR3 sequence is CASSVGENPGQSYGYTF. The CDR3 region has the DNA TGTGCCAGCAGCGTAGGAGAGAATCCGGGACAGAGCTATGGCTACACCTTC.